This TCR beta chain was sequenced in a study of Graves' ophthalmopathy and Graves' hyperthyroidism. Study background: At initial diagnosis, peripheral blood was obtained, and this preceded any treatment.

Disease in donors with ophthalmopathy had moderate-to-severe activity, CAS ≥3, NOSPECS ≥4 and under 3 months' duration. Clinical symptoms, serum thyroxine, TRAb, thyroid ultrasound and orbital computed tomography determined diagnosis. An approximately 10 ml volume of fresh peripheral blood provided the PBMCs. This clonotype was found many times. Amplified material comprised TCR beta CDR3 regions derived from RNA transcripts. HTBI primers were employed in first-round RT-PCR, then a second-round multiplex PCR followed. TCRdb independently ran MiXCR on the multiplex PCR reads; one entry per CDR3 protein. Of 300,000 to 350,000 distinct CDR3 sequences in the sample, 15% to 20% were seen once. Trimming cost V 3 bases and J 4 bases, with 14 bases left between them. CDR3 length: 15 amino acids. Germline assignment: CDR1 KGHDR and CDR2 SFDVKD.

Sequencing was performed on peripheral blood. The source of this sequence is an adult man with Graves' ophthalmopathy. J is TRBJ2-5 and V is TRBV24-1; D gene ambiguous. CDR3 nucleotides: TGTGCCACCAGTGATCCCCGATGGGGAAGAGAGACCCAGTACTTC. It yields the protein CATSDPRWGRETQYF.